These 9 T cell receptor beta chains were sequenced from one sample in a study of cytomegalovirus exposure and HLA in healthy donors. The primer mix had 60 Vbeta and 13 Jbeta primers. TCRdb's table, derived via immunoSEQ multiplex PCR, lists solely in-frame clones and lacks some. Altogether 140,000 to 150,000 clones are present, roughly 78% being singletons, with the ten largest covering around 3%. Source material: PBMCs. Receptors originate from a man aged 40-49 years in good health and CMV-seropositive.

The chain recombines TRBV19 with TRBJ2-2, with 7 bases matching TRBD2. The V segment lost 5 bases and the J segment 6 bases; nucleotides outside the gene matches: 12. Germline assignment: CDR1 LNHDA and CDR2 SQIVND (reference sequence). This CDR3 has 16 amino acids. DNA for the CDR3: TGTGCCAGTAGTTCCAGGCCACTCGGGAGGTCCGGGGAGCTGTTTTTT. It is translated as CASSSRPLGRSGELFF.

With regard to this clone: A read error may produce the germline difference seen at one junction end. This rearrangement joins TRBV30 to TRBJ2-5, with 8 bases that match TRBD2. CDR1 and CDR2 from the germline V gene are GTSNPN and SVGIG (reference sequence). The CDR3 runs 13 residues. DNA for the CDR3: TGTGCCCGGAGAGAGCGGGAGTGGGAGACCCAGTACTTC. As protein: CARREREWETQYF.

V is TRBV27 and J is TRBJ2-1; 7 bases align to TRBD2. Unmatched junction bases numbered 1, after V lost 3 bases and J lost 8 bases. The CDR3 sequence is 12 residues long. Germline CDR1 reads MNHEY; CDR2 reads SMNVEV (reference sequence). CDR3 nucleotides: TGTGCCAGCAGTTTGGGGGGGGATGAGCAGTTCTTC. Residues: CASSLGGDEQFF.

To note about this clone: Different DNA sequences within this sample yield the same CDR3. The chain couples TRBV10-3 to TRBJ2-3; TRBD2 agrees at 7 bases. CDR3 size: 13 residues. The J segment lost 2 bases and the V segment lost 11 bases, leaving 7 bases of the junction unmatched. Germline V gene sequence: CDR1 ENHRY, CDR2 SYGVKD. The CDR3 sequence: CASRAGVTDTQYF. The CDR3 region has the DNA TGTGCCTCCAGGGCGGGGGTCACAGATACGCAGTATTTT.

This chain connects TRBV5-1 to TRBJ1-1, with D maybe TRBD1 (6 bases). The CDR3 runs to 16 residues. The germline V gene encodes CDR1 SGHRS and CDR2 YFSETQ. V was shortened by 4 bases and J by 1 base, with 17 bases between the two germline ends. CDR3 nucleotide sequence: TGCGCCAGCAGCCACGGGGGGCCCTGGGGGAACACTGAAGCTTTCTTT. It yields the protein CASSHGGPWGNTEAFF.

The V gene is TRBV5-1, the J gene TRBJ2-7; possible D gene TRBD2, 6 bases. This CDR3 comprises 15 residues. V was trimmed by 0 bases and J by 3 bases, leaving 13 bases between them. CDR1 is SGHRS, CDR2 YFSETQ, per germline. CDR3 protein: CASSLGTTGRYEQYF. Written as DNA, the CDR3 is TGCGCCAGCAGCTTGGGGACTACGGGGCGCTACGAGCAGTACTTC.

The chain joins TRBV6-5 to TRBJ1-2; D gene uncertain. This CDR3 has 15 amino acids. Germline lookup yields CDR1 MNHEY and CDR2 SVGAGI. V lost 0 bases to trimming and J lost 4 bases, with 12 bases between them. In DNA form, the CDR3 reads TGTGCCAGCAGTTACTCCTCCTTTTCTCCCTATGGCTACACCTTC. Translation: CASSYSSFSPYGYTF.

As for this clone: This sample also contains other DNA sequences that code for the same CDR3. The J gene is TRBJ1-1, the V gene TRBV18, with D uncertain. Germline CDR1 is KGHSH and CDR2 is LQKENI. There are 13 residues in the CDR3. V was shortened by 3 bases and J by 1 base, with 6 bases between the two germline ends. The CDR3 DNA sequence: TGTGCCAGCTCACCCTCAGAGAACACTGAAGCTTTCTTT. This gives the protein CASSPSENTEAFF. Full variable domain (remainder filled in from reference TRBV18 and TRBJ1-1): NAGVMQNPRHLVRRRGQEARLRCSPMKGHSHVYWYRQLPEEGLKFMVYLQKENIIDESGMPKERFSAEFPKEGPSILRIQQVVRGDSAAYFCASSPSENTEAFFGQGTRLTVV.

Here the CDR3 DNA reads TGCGCCAGCAGCTTGGGGGCGGGTAGCGAGCAGTACTTC. Residues: CASSLGAGSEQYF. The rearrangement links TRBV5-1 to TRBJ2-7, with TRBD2 as a possible D gene (5 bases). Germline V gives CDR1 SGHRS, CDR2 YFSETQ. Trimming left V 0 bases short and J 6 bases short, with 10 bases between. The CDR3 is 13 residues long.